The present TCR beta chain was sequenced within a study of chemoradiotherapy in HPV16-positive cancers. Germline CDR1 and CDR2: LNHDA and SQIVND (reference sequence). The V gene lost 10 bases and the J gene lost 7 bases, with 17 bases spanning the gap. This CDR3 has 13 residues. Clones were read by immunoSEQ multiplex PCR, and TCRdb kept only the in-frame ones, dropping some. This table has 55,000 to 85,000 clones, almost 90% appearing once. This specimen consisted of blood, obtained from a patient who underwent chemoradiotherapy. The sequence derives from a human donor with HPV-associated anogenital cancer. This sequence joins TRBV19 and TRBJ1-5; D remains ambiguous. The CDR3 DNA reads TGTGCCACCACCGAGACAATTACGCAGCCCCAGCATTTT. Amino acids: CATTETITQPQHF.